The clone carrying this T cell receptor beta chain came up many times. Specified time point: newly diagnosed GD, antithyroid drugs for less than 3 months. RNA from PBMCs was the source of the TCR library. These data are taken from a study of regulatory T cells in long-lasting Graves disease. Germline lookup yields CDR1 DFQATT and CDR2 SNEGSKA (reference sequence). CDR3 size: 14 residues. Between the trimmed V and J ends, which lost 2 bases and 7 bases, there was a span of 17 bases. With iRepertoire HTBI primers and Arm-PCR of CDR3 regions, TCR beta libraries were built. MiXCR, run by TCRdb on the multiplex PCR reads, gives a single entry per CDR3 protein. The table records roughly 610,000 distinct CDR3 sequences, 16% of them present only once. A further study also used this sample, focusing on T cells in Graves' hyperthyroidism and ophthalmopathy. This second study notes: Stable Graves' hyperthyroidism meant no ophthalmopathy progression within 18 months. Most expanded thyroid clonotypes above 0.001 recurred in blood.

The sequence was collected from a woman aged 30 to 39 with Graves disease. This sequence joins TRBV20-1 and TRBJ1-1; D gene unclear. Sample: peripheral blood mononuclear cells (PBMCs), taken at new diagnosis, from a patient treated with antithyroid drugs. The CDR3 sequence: CSARSQAGFGEAFF. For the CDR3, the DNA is TGCAGTGCTAGATCGCAGGCCGGGTTTGGTGAAGCTTTCTTT.